This T cell receptor (beta chain) comes out of a study of cytomegalovirus exposure and HLA in healthy donors. Whole-study findings and limits: Accurate predictions that matched the HLA-A and HLA-B alleles of most subjects were reportedly made from TCR beta sequences.

Germline V gene lookup returns CDR1 LNHDA and CDR2 SQIVND (reference sequence). Deletions cut 4 bases from V and 1 base from J, with 13 bases between. The CDR3 loop spans 15 amino acids. PCR used 60 Vbeta primers and 13 Jbeta primers. Using immunoSEQ multiplex PCR, the repertoire was profiled, and TCRdb retains in-frame clones only, with some absent. The data hold some 150,000 clones, with over 70% observed a single time. A remark on this clone: Its antigen is not known.

Sequencing was done on a sample of PBMCs. The V gene is TRBV19, the J gene TRBJ1-1; D gene ambiguous. The clonotype comes from a man between 25 and 39 years old in good health and CMV-seronegative. The CDR3 loop is CASSTRAVRNTEAFF. DNA of the CDR3: TGTGCCAGTAGTACCCGTGCGGTTAGGAACACTGAAGCTTTCTTT.